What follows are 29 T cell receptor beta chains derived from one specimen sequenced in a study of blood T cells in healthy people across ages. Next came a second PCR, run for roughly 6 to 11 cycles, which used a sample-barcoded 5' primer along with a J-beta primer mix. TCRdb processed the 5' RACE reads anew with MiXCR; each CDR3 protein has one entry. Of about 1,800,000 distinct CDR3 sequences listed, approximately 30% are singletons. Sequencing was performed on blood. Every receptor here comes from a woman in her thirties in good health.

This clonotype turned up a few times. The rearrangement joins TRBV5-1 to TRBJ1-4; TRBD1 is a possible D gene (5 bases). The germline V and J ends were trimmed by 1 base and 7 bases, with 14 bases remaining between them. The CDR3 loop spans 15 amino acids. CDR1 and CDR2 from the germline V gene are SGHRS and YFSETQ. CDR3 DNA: TGCGCCAGCAGCTTGCCCGGACGGAGGGGTGAAAAACTGTTTTTT. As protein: CASSLPGRRGEKLFF. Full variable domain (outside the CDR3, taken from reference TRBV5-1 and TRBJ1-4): KAGVTQTPRYLIKTRGQQVTLSCSPISGHRSVSWYQQTPGQGLQFLFEYFSETQRNKGNFPGRFSGRQFSNSRSEMNVSTLELGDSALYLCASSLPGRRGEKLFFGSGTQLSVL.

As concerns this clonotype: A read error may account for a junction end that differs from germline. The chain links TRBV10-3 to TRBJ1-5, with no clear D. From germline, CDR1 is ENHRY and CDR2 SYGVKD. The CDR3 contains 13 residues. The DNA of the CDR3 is TGTGCCACCAGTGATCTGGGTGATCAGCCCCAGCATTTT. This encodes CATSDLGDQPQHF.

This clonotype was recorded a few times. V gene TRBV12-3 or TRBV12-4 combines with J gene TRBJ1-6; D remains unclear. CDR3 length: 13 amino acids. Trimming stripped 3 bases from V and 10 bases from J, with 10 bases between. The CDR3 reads CASSLASTSPLHF. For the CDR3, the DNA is TGTGCCAGCAGTTTGGCATCTACCTCACCCCTCCACTTT.

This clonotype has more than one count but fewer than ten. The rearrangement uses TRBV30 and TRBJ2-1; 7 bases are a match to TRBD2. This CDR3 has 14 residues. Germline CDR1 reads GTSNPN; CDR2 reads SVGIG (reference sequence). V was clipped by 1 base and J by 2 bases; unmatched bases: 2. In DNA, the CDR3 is TGTGCCTGGAGTGGCCTAGCGGCCTACAATGAGCAGTTCTTC. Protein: CAWSGLAAYNEQFF.

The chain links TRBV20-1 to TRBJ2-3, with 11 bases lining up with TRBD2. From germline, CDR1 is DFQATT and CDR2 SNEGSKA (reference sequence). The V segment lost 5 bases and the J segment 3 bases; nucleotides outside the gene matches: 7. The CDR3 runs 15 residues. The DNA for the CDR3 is TGCAGTGCTGAGGTAGCGGGGGGGCGAACAGATACGCAGTATTTT. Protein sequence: CSAEVAGGRTDTQYF.

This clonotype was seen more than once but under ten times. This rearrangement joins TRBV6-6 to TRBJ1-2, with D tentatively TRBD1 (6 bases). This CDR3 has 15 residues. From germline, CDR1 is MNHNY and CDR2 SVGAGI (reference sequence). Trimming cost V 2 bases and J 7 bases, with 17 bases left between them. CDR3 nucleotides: TGTGCCAGCAGTTACCAGGACAGCGAAATGGGTGGCTACACCTTC. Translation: CASSYQDSEMGGYTF.

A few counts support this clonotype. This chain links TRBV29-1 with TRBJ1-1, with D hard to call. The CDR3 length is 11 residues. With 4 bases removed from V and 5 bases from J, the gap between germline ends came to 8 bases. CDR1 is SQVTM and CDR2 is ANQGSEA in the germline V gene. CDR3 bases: TGCAGCGTTGTGGTCCTGACTGAAGCTTTCTTT. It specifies CSVVVLTEAFF.

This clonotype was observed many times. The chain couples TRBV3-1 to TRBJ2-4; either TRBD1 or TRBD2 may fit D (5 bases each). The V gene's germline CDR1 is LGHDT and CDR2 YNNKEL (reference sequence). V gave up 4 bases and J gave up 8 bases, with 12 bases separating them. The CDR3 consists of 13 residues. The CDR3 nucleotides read TGTGCCAGCAGCCCCCGGGGCACGGACATTCAGTACTTC. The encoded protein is CASSPRGTDIQYF.

CDR3 nucleotide sequence: TGCAGCGTTGAAGACCTCGGGCCGTCTATTGAGCAGTTCTTC. Translation gives CSVEDLGPSIEQFF. The rearrangement joins TRBV29-1 to TRBJ2-1; D ambiguous. Germline V gene data show CDR1 as SQVTM and CDR2 as ANQGSEA. This CDR3 is 14 amino acids long. V was shortened by 0 bases and J by 9 bases, with 15 bases between the two germline ends.

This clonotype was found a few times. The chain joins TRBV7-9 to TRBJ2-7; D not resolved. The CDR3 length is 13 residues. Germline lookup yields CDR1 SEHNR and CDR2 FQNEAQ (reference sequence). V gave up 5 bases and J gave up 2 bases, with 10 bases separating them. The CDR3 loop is CASSKTRTYEQYF. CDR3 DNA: TGTGCCAGCAGCAAGACGAGAACCTACGAGCAGTACTTC.

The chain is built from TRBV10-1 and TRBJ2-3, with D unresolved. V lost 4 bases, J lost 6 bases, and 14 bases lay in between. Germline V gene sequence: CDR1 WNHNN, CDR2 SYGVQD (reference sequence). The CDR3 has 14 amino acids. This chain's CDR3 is CASSGAGRPDTQYF. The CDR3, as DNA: TGCGCCAGCAGTGGCGCCGGCCGCCCTGATACGCAGTATTTT.

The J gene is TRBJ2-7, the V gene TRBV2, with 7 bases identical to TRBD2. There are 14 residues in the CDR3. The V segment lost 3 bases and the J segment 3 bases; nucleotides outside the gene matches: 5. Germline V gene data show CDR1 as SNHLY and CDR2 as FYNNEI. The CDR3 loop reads CASSEEGGSYEQYF. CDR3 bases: TGTGCCAGCAGTGAGGAGGGCGGGAGCTACGAGCAGTACTTC.

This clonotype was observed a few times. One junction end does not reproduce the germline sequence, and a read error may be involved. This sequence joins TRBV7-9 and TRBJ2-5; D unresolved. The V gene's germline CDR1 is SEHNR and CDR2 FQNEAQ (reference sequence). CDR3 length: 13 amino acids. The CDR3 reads CASSFLDQEIQYF. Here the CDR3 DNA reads TGTGCCAGCAGCTTTTTGGACCAAGAGATCCAGTACTTC.

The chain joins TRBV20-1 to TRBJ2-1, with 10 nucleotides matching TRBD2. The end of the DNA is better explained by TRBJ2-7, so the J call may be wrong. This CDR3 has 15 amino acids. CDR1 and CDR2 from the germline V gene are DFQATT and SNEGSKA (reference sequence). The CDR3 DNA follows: TGCAGTGCTAGAGATCCTAGCGGGAGTCACAATGAGCAGTACTTC. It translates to CSARDPSGSHNEQYF.

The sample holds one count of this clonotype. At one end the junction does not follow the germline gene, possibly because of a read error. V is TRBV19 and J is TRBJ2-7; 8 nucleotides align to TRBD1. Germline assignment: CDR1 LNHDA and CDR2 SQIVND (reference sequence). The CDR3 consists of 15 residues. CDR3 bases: TGTGCCAGTAGGGTCGGACAGGGAGTCTCCTACGAGCAGGACTTC. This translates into CASRVGQGVSYEQDF. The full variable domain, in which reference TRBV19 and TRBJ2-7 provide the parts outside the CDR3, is DGGITQSPKYLFRKEGQNVTLSCEQNLNHDAMYWYRQDPGQGLRLIYYSQIVNDFQKGDIAEGYSVSREKKESFPLTVTSAQKNPTAFYLCASRVGQGVSYEQDFGPGTRLTVT.

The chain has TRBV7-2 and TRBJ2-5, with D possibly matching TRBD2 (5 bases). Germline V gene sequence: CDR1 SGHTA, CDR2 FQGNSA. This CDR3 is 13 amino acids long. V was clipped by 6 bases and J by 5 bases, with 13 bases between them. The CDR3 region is CASRGSLLETQYF. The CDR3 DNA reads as TGTGCCAGCAGGGGGAGCCTTTTGGAGACCCAGTACTTC.

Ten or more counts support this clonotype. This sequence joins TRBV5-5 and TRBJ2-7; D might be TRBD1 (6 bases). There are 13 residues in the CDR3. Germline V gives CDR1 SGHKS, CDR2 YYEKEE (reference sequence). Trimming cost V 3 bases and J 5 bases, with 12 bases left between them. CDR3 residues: CASSSGDMNEQYF. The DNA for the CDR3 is TGTGCCAGCAGCTCAGGGGACATGAACGAGCAGTACTTC.

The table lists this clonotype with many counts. The CDR3 DNA reads TGTGCCAGCAGTTTAGCCTGGACAGGGATCTATGGCTACACCTTC. Protein product: CASSLAWTGIYGYTF. The chain has TRBV12-3 or TRBV12-4 and TRBJ1-2; 8 bases fit TRBD1. The CDR3 length is 15 residues. The ends lost 0 bases at V and 4 bases at J; junction bases unmatched: 4.

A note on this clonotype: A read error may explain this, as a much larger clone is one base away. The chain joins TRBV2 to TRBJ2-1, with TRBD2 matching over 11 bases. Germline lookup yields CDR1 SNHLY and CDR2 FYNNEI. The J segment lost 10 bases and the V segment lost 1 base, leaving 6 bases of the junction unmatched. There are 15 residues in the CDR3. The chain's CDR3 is CASSEGLAGGKEQFF. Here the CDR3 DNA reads TGTGCCAGCAGTGAAGGGCTAGCGGGGGGCAAAGAGCAGTTCTTC.

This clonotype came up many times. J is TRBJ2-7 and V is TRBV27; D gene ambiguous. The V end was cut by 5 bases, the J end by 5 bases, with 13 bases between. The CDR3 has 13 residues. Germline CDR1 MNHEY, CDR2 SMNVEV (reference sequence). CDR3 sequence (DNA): TGTGCCAGCAGTCCCCGGCAGACCCACGAGCAGTACTTC. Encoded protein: CASSPRQTHEQYF.

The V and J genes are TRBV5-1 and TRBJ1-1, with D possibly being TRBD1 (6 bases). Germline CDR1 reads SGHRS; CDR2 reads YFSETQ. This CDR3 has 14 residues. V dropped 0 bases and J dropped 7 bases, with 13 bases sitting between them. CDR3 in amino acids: CASSLAGDCGEAFF. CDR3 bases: TGCGCCAGCAGCTTGGCAGGGGATTGTGGTGAAGCTTTCTTT.

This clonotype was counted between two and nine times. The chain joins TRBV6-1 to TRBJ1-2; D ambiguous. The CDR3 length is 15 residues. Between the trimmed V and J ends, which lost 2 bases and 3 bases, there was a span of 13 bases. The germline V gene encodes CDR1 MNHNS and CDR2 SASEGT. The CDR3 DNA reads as TGTGCCAGCAGTGAAAGTGTTTGGGTCGACTATGGCTACACCTTC. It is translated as CASSESVWVDYGYTF.

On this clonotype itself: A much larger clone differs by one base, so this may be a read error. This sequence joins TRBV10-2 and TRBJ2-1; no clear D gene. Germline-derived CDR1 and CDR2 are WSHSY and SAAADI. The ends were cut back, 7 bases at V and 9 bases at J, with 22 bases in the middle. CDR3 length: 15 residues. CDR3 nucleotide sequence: TGCGCCAGCACTCAAGTCCGGTCGTCTGATACTGAGCAGTTCTTC. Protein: CASTQVRSSDTEQFF.

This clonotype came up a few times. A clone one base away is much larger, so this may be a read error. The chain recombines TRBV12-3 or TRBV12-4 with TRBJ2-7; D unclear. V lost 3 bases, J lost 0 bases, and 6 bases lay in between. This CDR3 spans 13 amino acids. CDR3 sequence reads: CASSFADSYEQYF. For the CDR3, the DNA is TGTGCCAGCAGTTTTGCAGACTCCTACGAGCAGTACTTC.

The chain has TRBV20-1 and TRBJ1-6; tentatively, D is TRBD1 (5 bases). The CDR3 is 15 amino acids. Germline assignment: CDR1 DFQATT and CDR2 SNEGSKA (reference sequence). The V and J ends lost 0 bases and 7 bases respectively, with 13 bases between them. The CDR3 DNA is TGCAGTGCTAGAGATAAGGCAGGGCCCAATTCACCCCTCCACTTT. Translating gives CSARDKAGPNSPLHF.

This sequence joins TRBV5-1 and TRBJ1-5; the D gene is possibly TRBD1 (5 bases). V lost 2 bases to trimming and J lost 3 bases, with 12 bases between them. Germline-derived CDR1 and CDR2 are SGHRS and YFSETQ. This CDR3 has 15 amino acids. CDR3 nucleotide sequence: TGCGCCAGCAGCTTAGGGGAAAGAGACAATCAGCCCCAGCATTTT. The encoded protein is CASSLGERDNQPQHF.

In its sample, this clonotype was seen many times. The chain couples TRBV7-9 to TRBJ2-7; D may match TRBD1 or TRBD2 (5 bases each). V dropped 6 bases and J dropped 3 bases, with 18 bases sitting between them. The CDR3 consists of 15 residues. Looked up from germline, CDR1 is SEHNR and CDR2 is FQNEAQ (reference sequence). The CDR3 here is CASSSGRGRIYEQYF. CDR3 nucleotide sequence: TGTGCCAGCAGTTCGGGACGCGGACGGATCTACGAGCAGTACTTC.

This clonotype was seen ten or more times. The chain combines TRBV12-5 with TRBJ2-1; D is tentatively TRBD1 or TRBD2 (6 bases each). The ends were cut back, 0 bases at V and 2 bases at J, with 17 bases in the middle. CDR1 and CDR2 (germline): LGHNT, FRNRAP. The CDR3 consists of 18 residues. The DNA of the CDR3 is TGTGCTAGTGGTTTGGTAGGGGGGACTGAAGGCGCCTACAATGAGCAGTTCTTC. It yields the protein CASGLVGGTEGAYNEQFF.

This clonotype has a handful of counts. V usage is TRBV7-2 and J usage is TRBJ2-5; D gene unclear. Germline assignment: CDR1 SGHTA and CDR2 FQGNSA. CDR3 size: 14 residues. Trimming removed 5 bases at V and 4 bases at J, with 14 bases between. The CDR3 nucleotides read TGTGCCAGCAGCGTAGACTGGGCTGGAGAGACCCAGTACTTC. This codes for CASSVDWAGETQYF. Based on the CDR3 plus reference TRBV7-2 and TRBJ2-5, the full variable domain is GAGVSQSPSNKVTEKGKDVELRCDPISGHTALYWYRQSLGQGLEFLIYFQGNSAPDKSGLPSDRFSAERTGGSVSTLTIQRTQQEDSAVYLCASSVDWAGETQYFGPGTRLLVL.